This entry lists 5 T cell receptor beta chains sequenced from one sample in a study of blood T cells in healthy people across ages. A second PCR, run for roughly 7 to 11 cycles, used a sample-barcoded 5' primer plus a J-beta primer mix. MiXCR, applied by TCRdb to the 5' RACE reads, yields one record per CDR3 protein. Among 500,000 to 550,000 distinct CDR3 sequences listed, less than 25% were seen once. The data were also submitted as part of a second study, on T cells of mothers and their children.

The sample taken for sequencing was blood. These receptors were taken from a boy aged 5-17 years in good health.

Only a few counts were recorded for this clonotype. The rearrangement uses TRBV4-1 and TRBJ1-4, with TRBD1 as a possible D gene (5 bases). Per germline, CDR1 MGHRA and CDR2 YSYEKL. The CDR3 spans 16 residues. Trimming took 3 bases from V and 7 from J, leaving 18 bases between them. The CDR3: CASSHLTEVKGEKLFF. CDR3 nucleotide sequence: TGCGCCAGCAGCCACTTGACAGAAGTCAAAGGTGAAAAACTGTTTTTT.

This chain joins TRBV21-1 and TRBJ1-1; the DNA was not used to check the table's D call, TRBD1. TRBV21-1 constitutes a pseudogene. The CDR3 is 13 amino acids. The CDR3 is CASPPGKGTEAFF. As DNA, the CDR3 is TGTGCCAGCCCCCCCGGGAAGGGCACTGAAGCTTTCTTT.

This sequence joins TRBV12-3 or TRBV12-4 and TRBJ2-5, with 8 bases lining up with TRBD1. The J call could be wrong; TRBJ2-7 is a better fit for the DNA end. There are 15 residues in the CDR3. CDR3 nucleotides: TGTGCCAGCAGTCAAAGCGGCCAGGGGGCTAGCGAGCAGTACTTC. It specifies CASSQSGQGASEQYF.

In its sample, this clonotype was seen a few times. The chain recombines TRBV12-3 or TRBV12-4 with TRBJ1-3, with a weak D call TRBD1 (6 bases). This CDR3 is built from 15 residues. With 8 bases removed from V and 2 bases from J, the gap between germline ends came to 16 bases. CDR3 protein: CASGTSRGPGNTIYF. The CDR3 DNA follows: TGTGCCAGCGGCACTTCTCGGGGGCCTGGAAACACCATATATTTT.

The V and J genes are TRBV12-3 or TRBV12-4 and TRBJ1-5; D gene uncertain. CDR3 length: 16 amino acids. V was trimmed by 3 bases and J by 0 bases, leaving 12 bases between them. The CDR3 region is CASSFGPGISNQPQHF. The CDR3 DNA follows: TGTGCCAGCAGTTTTGGACCGGGGATTAGCAATCAGCCCCAGCATTTT.